These 19 T cell receptor beta chains were all obtained from the same sample, sequenced in a study of T-cell memory formation after mild COVID-19. TCRdb re-derived calls from the 5' RACE reads in MiXCR, one entry per CDR3 protein. This table holds hundreds of thousands of distinct CDR3 sequences, around a sixth found once. Source material: PBMCs or a T cell subset sorted from them (not recorded which). Source of these receptors: an adult woman who had mild COVID-19 (a few samples of this study predate the infection). Cell type and time point are not known.

There are a few counts of this clonotype. The chain is built from TRBV24-1 and TRBJ2-3; a weak D match, TRBD2 (6 bases). Germline lookup yields CDR1 KGHDR and CDR2 SFDVKD. The CDR3 length is 14 residues. V was clipped by 7 bases and J by 4 bases, with 14 bases between them. CDR3 sequence (DNA): TGTGCCACCAGGGGGGGTATCGGAGCAGATACGCAGTATTTT. This codes for CATRGGIGADTQYF.

This clonotype was counted between two and nine times. V gene TRBV6-2 or TRBV6-3 combines with J gene TRBJ2-2; maybe TRBD1 (6 bases). The V and J ends lost 6 bases and 2 bases respectively, with 13 bases between them. Germline loops: CDR1 MNHEY, CDR2 SVGEGT. This CDR3 region has 15 residues. The CDR3 bases are TGTGCCAGCAGGGGACACAACCCCAACACCGGGGAGCTGTTTTTT. Protein: CASRGHNPNTGELFF.

There are a few counts of this clonotype. V is TRBV9 and J is TRBJ2-7; 14 bases line up with TRBD2. Germline V gene data show CDR1 as SGDLS and CDR2 as YYNGEE. Trimming at V came to 3 bases and at J to 4 bases, leaving 6 bases not matched to a gene. The CDR3 sequence is 16 residues long. DNA of the CDR3: TGTGCCAGCAGCGCGGGACTAGCGGGGGCGGGATACGAGCAGTACTTC. This codes for CASSAGLAGAGYEQYF.

The chain couples TRBV24-1 to TRBJ2-1; D possibly corresponds to TRBD1 (6 bases). The CDR3 runs to 13 residues. CDR1 and CDR2 from the germline V gene are KGHDR and SFDVKD. Trimming shortened V by 9 bases and J by 3 bases, and 11 bases separated the two germline ends. The CDR3 DNA follows: TGTGCCACCCAGGGGTCAGGCTACAATGAGCAGTTCTTC. It codes for CATQGSGYNEQFF.

This rearrangement joins TRBV7-2 to TRBJ1-2; D might be TRBD1 (5 bases). The CDR3 loop spans 13 amino acids. V gave up 2 bases and J gave up 7 bases, with 11 bases separating them. CDR1 is SGHTA and CDR2 is FQGNSA in the germline V gene. This chain's CDR3 is CASSLQGLSGYTF. Written as DNA, the CDR3 is TGTGCCAGCAGCTTACAGGGCCTTAGTGGCTACACCTTC.

The rearrangement links TRBV6-5 to TRBJ2-7; 8 bases align to TRBD2. Germline V gene sequence: CDR1 MNHEY, CDR2 SVGAGI. With 0 bases clipped from V and 2 bases from J, the junction kept 9 bases outside the gene matches. The CDR3 is made up of 17 amino acids. The CDR3 sequence is CASSYSIFTSGAYEQYF. The CDR3, as DNA: TGTGCCAGCAGTTACTCGATCTTTACTAGCGGTGCCTACGAGCAGTACTTC.

This clonotype was seen only a few times. The chain is built from TRBV6-2 or TRBV6-3 and TRBJ1-6, with unresolved D. Per the germline V gene, CDR1 is MNHEY and CDR2 is SVGEGT. V was cut by 1 base and J by 7 bases, with 5 bases left in between. The CDR3 runs to 13 residues. The CDR3 region has the DNA TGTGCCAGCAGTTACTACCTGAATTCACCCCTCCACTTT. It is translated as CASSYYLNSPLHF.

There are a few counts of this clonotype. J is TRBJ1-2 and V is TRBV30; 8 bases line up with TRBD1. The germline V gene encodes CDR1 GTSNPN and CDR2 SVGIG (reference sequence). The ends lost 2 bases at V and 4 bases at J; junction bases unmatched: 9. The CDR3 loop spans 15 amino acids. Here the CDR3 DNA reads TGTGCCTGGAGTACCCGACAGGGGACGAGCTATGGCTACACCTTC. Protein product: CAWSTRQGTSYGYTF. The whole variable domain, filled in from reference TRBV30 and TRBJ1-2, reads SQTIHQWPATLVQPVGSPLSLECTVEGTSNPNLYWYRQAAGRGLQLLFYSVGIGQISSEVPQNLSASRPQDRQFILSSKKLLLSDSGFYLCAWSTRQGTSYGYTFGSGTRLTVV.

The table lists this clonotype with many counts. V usage is TRBV7-9 and J usage is TRBJ2-3; 8 nucleotides line up with TRBD1. CDR3 size: 16 residues. The V gene's germline CDR1 is SEHNR and CDR2 FQNEAQ (reference sequence). V lost 0 bases to trimming and J lost 1 base; unmatched junction nucleotides: 3. The CDR3 DNA reads as TGTGCCAGCAGCTTAGCCCGGACAGGGCGCACAGATACGCAGTATTTT. Its translation is CASSLARTGRTDTQYF.

The chain uses TRBV7-8 and TRBJ1-2, with a possible D match to TRBD1 (5 bases). The CDR3 is made up of 14 amino acids. Trimming pared 5 bases from V and 4 bases from J, leaving 14 bases between. Germline CDR1 reads SGHVS; CDR2 reads FQNEAQ. CDR3 region: CASSLDKIVYGYTF. DNA of the CDR3: TGTGCCAGCAGCCTGGACAAAATAGTCTATGGCTACACCTTC.

This clonotype came up a few times. The chain joins TRBV4-2 to TRBJ1-2, with a tentative D call TRBD1 (5 bases). Trimming took off 1 base at V and 0 bases at J, with 15 bases between the two ends. The CDR3 totals 17 residues. Germline assignment: CDR1 LGHNA and CDR2 YNFKEQ. In nucleotides, the CDR3 is TGTGCCAGCAGCCAAGCTACGGGGGTCGTTTCTAACTATGGCTACACCTTC. Translated: CASSQATGVVSNYGYTF.

At least ten counts were recorded for this clonotype. In nucleotides, the CDR3 is TGTGCCAGCAGCGGATCATTGGGGGCCCGGGGCTACGAGCAGTACTTC. Translated: CASSGSLGARGYEQYF. This chain joins TRBV9 and TRBJ2-7; D possibly corresponds to TRBD1 (6 bases). This CDR3 is built from 16 residues. In germline, CDR1 is SGDLS, CDR2 YYNGEE. Deletions cut 3 bases from V and 3 bases from J, with 19 bases between.

This clonotype was counted a few times. The V gene is TRBV20-1, the J gene TRBJ2-4; maybe TRBD1 (6 bases). The V and J ends lost 2 bases and 8 bases respectively, with 16 bases between them. The CDR3 is made up of 14 amino acids. Germline loops: CDR1 DFQATT, CDR2 SNEGSKA (reference sequence). CDR3 DNA sequence: TGCAGTGCTAGACAGGGGCCCCCTGGGGACATTCAGTACTTC. Residues: CSARQGPPGDIQYF.

This rearrangement joins TRBV7-9 to TRBJ2-1, with unresolved D. Germline V gives CDR1 SEHNR, CDR2 FQNEAQ (reference sequence). Trimming pared 3 bases from V and 0 bases from J, leaving 12 bases between. The CDR3 is made up of 16 amino acids. In DNA, the CDR3 is TGTGCCAGCAGCTTGACGCAGGTATTCTCCTACAATGAGCAGTTCTTC. Translation gives CASSLTQVFSYNEQFF.

In its sample, this clonotype was seen a few times. The chain carries TRBV20-1 and TRBJ1-1; D is perhaps TRBD1 (5 bases). CDR1 and CDR2 from the germline V gene are DFQATT and SNEGSKA (reference sequence). V was trimmed by 5 bases and J by 5 bases, leaving 9 bases between them. The CDR3 runs 11 residues. This CDR3 reads CSAGGWTEAFF. In DNA, the CDR3 is TGCAGTGCTGGGGGGTGGACTGAAGCTTTCTTT.

The chain links TRBV7-2 to TRBJ1-2; 7 nucleotides line up with TRBD1. This CDR3 spans 16 amino acids. V lost 5 bases and J lost 3; bases outside the gene matches: 12. The germline V gene encodes CDR1 SGHTA and CDR2 FQGNSA. CDR3 sequence reads: CASSLSPGQEDYGYTF. The CDR3 coding sequence is TGTGCCAGCAGCCTTTCTCCTGGACAGGAAGACTATGGCTACACCTTC.

The table lists this clonotype with a few counts. The chain has TRBV5-1 and TRBJ1-1, with TRBD1 identical over 7 bases. This CDR3 is 15 amino acids long. V was clipped by 4 bases and J by 3 bases; unmatched bases: 9. Germline V CDR1 and CDR2: SGHRS, YFSETQ. The CDR3: CASSKTGLRDTEAFF. As DNA, the CDR3 is TGCGCCAGCAGCAAGACAGGGTTGAGGGACACTGAAGCTTTCTTT.

The rearrangement uses TRBV5-4 and TRBJ2-5; D is undetermined. Germline assignment: CDR1 SGHNT and CDR2 YYREEE (reference sequence). V was trimmed by 3 bases and J by 5 bases, leaving 14 bases between them. The CDR3 sequence is 14 residues long. The CDR3 bases are TGTGCCAGCAGCTCGGACCTCTGGGTCGAGACCCAGTACTTC. Protein sequence: CASSSDLWVETQYF.

This clonotype showed up just a few times. The V call is TRBV12-3 or TRBV12-4, the J call TRBJ2-7; TRBD1 aligns across 8 bases. The junction had 9 bases not matched to a gene; V was cut back by 2 bases and J by 3 bases. This CDR3 has 16 residues. CDR3 sequence: CASSLSTGQGDYEQYF. The CDR3 coding sequence is TGTGCCAGCAGTTTAAGTACAGGACAGGGAGACTACGAGCAGTACTTC.